This T cell receptor beta chain was sequenced during a study of blood T cell repertoires in COVID-19. Overall study context: Spain, Italy and the United States supplied samples that represented acute and convalescent COVID-19. PBMCs, B-cell-depleted T cells, or T cells were the source of the cDNA or gDNA that made up the material.

Authors' methods: Amplification with reference gene primers provided the estimates of nucleated cell counts. The repertoire was sequenced with immunoSEQ multiplex PCR; TCRdb's copy has only in-frame clones and lacks some. V and J calls plus clone size are reproduced from that table; the DNA served to infer D and trimming. The sample has 85,000 to 130,000 clones; approximately 80% are singletons. Germline CDR1 MNHEY, CDR2 SVGAGI. This CDR3 has 13 amino acids. Trimming cost V 5 bases and J 3 bases; bases outside gene matches: 2. Enrolment of Seattle patients took place during active infection, and they were followed longitudinally.

The rearrangement joins TRBV6-5 to TRBJ1-2, with 8 bases identical to TRBD1. The material sequenced was peripheral blood. The TCR originated in a man of 80 years or more with COVID-19, enrolled during active disease. The CDR3 sequence: CASSRQGHYGYTF. The CDR3 DNA sequence: TGTGCCAGCAGTAGACAGGGGCACTATGGCTACACCTTC.